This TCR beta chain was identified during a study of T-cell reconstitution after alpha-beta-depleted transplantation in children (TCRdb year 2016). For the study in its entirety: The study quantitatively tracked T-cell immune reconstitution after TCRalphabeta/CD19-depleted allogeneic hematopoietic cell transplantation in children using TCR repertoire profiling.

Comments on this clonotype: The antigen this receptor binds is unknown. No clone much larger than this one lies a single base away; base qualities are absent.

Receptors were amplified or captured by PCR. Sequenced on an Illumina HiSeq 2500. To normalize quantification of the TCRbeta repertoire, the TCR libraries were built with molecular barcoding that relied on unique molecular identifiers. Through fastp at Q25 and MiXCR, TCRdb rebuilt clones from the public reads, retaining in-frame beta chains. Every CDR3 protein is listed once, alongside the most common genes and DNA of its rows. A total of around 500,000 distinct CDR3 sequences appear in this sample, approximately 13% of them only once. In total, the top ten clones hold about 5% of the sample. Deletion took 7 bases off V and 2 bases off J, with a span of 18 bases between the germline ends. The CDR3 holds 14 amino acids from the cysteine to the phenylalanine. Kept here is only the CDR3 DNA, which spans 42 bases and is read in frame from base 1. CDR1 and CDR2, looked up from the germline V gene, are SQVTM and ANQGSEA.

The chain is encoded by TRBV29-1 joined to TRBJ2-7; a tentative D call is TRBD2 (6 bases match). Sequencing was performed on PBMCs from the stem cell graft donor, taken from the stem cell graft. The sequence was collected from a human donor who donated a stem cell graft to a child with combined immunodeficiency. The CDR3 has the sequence CSAMLASSPYEQYF. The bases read TGCAGCGCTATGCTAGCGTCCAGTCCCTACGAGCAGTACTTC.